This is a list of T cell receptor beta chains from one sample in a study of T cell responses to AZD1222 COVID-19 vaccine. The protocol was immunoSEQ multiplex PCR, while the TCRdb copy is restricted to in-frame clones and leaves out a portion. The sample contains 90,000 to 150,000 clones, 80% to 95% of which appear only once. The sample consisted of peripheral blood, taken on day 0 of AZD1222 vaccination. All receptors derive from an adult in good health. The CDR3 runs from the conserved cysteine through the conserved F or W. D genes are given only for firm matches.

j_gene	v_gene	d_gene	CDR3aa	CDR3nt
TRBJ1-1	TRBV28	-	CASSPSLGNTEAFF	TGTGCCAGCAGCCCGTCTTTGGGGAACACTGAAGCTTTCTTT
TRBJ2-7	TRBV19	-	CASSIGPGSASYEQYF	TGTGCCAGTAGTATCGGCCCGGGCTCGGCCTCCTACGAGCAGTACTTC
TRBJ1-2	TRBV29-1	-	CSVAGGVGTGYTF	TGCAGCGTTGCCGGGGGGGTCGGGACAGGCTACACCTTC
TRBJ2-7	TRBV6-5	-	CASRQTGPAYEQYF	TGTGCCAGCAGACAAACAGGACCGGCCTACGAGCAGTACTTC
TRBJ1-5	TRBV7-2	-	CASSLLAGRPQHF	TGTGCCAGCAGCTTACTTGCGGGCAGACCCCAGCATTTT
TRBJ2-7	TRBV5-5	-	CASSLASTGLGEQYF	TGTGCCAGCAGCTTGGCCTCGACCGGGTTGGGCGAGCAGTACTTC
TRBJ1-3	TRBV25-1	-	CASSALSSGNTIYF	TGTGCCAGCAGTGCGTTGAGCTCTGGAAACACCATATATTTT
TRBJ1-2	TRBV29-1	-	CSVLSPSKYGYTF	TGCAGCGTTTTAAGCCCCAGCAAGTATGGCTACACCTTC
TRBJ1-1	TRBV14	-	CASSPILGGQNTEAFF	TGTGCCAGCAGCCCTATCTTGGGGGGACAGAACACTGAAGCTTTCTTT
TRBJ2-7	TRBV5-1	-	CASSLSQGEQYF	TGCGCCAGCAGCTTGTCCCAGGGGGAGCAGTACTTC
TRBJ2-3	TRBV3-1/TRBV3-2	TRBD2	CASSQGLAGGADTQYF	TGTGCCAGCAGCCAAGGCCTAGCGGGGGGGGCAGATACGCAGTATTTT
TRBJ2-7	TRBV29-1	-	CSVGQVASYEQYF	TGCAGCGTTGGACAGGTCGCCTCCTACGAGCAGTACTTC
TRBJ2-5	TRBV24-1	-	CATSDLQTVETQYF	TGTGCCACCAGTGATTTGCAGACCGTCGAGACCCAGTACTTC
TRBJ1-2	TRBV2	TRBD1	CASKGQGLQGRGYTF	TGTGCCAGCAAGGGACAGGGGCTTCAGGGCAGGGGTTACACCTTC
TRBJ2-3	TRBV7-9	-	CASSFGESRLDTQYF	TGTGCCAGCAGCTTTGGAGAGTCCAGGCTGGATACGCAGTATTTT